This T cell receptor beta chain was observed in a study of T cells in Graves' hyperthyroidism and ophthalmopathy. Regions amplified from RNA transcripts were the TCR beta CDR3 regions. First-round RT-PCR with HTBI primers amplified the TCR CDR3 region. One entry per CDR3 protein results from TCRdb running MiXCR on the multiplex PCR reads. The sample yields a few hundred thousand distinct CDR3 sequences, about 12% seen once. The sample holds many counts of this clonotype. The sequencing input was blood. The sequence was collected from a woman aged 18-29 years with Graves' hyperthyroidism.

The CDR3, as DNA: TGTGCCAGCGGAATAGAGGGGGCCAACATTCAGTACTTC. This translates into CASGIEGANIQYF. This rearrangement joins TRBV28 to TRBJ2-4; 7 bases line up with TRBD1. The ends lost 8 bases at V and 7 bases at J; junction bases unmatched: 8. CDR3 size: 13 residues. Per the germline V gene, CDR1 is MDHEN and CDR2 is SYDVKM.